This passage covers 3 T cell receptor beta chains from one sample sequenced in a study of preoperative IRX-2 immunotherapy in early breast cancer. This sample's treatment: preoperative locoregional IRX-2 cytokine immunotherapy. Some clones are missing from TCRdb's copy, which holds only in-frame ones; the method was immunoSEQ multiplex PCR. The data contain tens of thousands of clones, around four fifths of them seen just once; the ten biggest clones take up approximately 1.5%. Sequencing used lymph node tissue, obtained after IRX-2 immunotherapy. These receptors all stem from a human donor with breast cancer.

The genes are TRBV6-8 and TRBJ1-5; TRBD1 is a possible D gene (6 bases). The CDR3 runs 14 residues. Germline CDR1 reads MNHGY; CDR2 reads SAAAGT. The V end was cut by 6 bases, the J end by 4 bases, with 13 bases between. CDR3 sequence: CASRPITGNQPQHF. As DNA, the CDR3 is TGTGCCAGCAGACCGATTACAGGGAATCAGCCCCAGCATTTT.

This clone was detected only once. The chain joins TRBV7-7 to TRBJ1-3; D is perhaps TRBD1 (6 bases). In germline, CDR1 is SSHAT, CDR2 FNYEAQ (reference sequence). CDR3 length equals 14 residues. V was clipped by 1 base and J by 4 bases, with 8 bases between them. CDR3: CASSLEGGGNTIYF. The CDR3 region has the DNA TGTGCCAGCAGCTTAGAGGGGGGCGGAAACACCATATATTTT.

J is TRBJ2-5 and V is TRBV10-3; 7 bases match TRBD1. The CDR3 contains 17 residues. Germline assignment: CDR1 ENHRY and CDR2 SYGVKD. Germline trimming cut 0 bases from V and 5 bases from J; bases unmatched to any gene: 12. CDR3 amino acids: CAISESFGRGPGETQYF. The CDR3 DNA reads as TGTGCCATCAGTGAGTCGTTTGGTAGGGGGCCAGGGGAGACCCAGTACTTC.